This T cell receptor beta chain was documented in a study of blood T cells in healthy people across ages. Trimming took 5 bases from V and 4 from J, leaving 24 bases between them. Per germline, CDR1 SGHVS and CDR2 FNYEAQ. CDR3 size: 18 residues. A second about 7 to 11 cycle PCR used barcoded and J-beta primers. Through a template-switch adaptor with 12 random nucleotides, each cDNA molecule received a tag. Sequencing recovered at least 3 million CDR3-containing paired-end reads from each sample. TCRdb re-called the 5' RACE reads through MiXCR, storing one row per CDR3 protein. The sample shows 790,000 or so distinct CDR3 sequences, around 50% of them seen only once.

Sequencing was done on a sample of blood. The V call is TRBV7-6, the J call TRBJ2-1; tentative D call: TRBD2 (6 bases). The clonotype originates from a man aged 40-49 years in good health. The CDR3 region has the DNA TGTGCCAGCAGCCCCCTATGGCGGGGCCCCCTCGTTTACAATGAGCAGTTCTTC. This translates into CASSPLWRGPLVYNEQFF.